This T cell receptor beta chain was profiled in a study of T-cell memory formation after mild COVID-19. This clonotype was counted ten times or more. V lost 3 bases to trimming and J lost 4 bases, with 9 bases between them. Germline assignment: CDR1 ENHRY and CDR2 SYGVKD. This CDR3 contains 13 residues. Each CDR3 protein gets one entry after TCRdb re-called the 5' RACE reads with MiXCR. The sample lists some 300,000 distinct CDR3 sequences; 20% to 25% were seen once. The rearrangement joins TRBV10-3 to TRBJ1-2; D gene ambiguous. The specimen was PBMCs or a T cell subset sorted from them (not recorded which). The TCR originated in a man aged 18 to 30 who had mild COVID-19 (a few samples of this study predate the infection). Cell type and time point are not known. The CDR3 sequence is CAISEGLGYGYTF. For the CDR3, the DNA is TGTGCCATCAGTGAAGGGCTTGGCTATGGCTACACCTTC.